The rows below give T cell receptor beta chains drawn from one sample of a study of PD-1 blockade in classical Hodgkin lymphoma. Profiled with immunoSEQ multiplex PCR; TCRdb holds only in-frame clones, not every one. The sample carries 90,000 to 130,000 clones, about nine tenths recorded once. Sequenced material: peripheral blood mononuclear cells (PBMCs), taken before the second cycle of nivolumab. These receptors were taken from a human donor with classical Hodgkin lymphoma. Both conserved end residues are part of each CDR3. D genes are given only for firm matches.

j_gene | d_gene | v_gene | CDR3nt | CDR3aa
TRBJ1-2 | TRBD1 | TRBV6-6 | TGTGCCAGCAGTTCGACAGGGGGCCGATATGGCTACACCTTC | CASSSTGGRYGYTF
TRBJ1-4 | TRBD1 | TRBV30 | TGTGCCTGGAGCCAGGGGGCAACTAATGAAAAACTGTTTTTT | CAWSQGATNEKLFF
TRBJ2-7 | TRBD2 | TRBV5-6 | TGTGCCAGCAGCTTGTTGTCGGGGGGCTACGAGCAGTACTTC | CASSLLSGGYEQYF
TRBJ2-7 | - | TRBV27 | TGTGCCAGCAGTCGCAGCGTAAGCTCCTACGAGCAGTACTTC | CASSRSVSSYEQYF
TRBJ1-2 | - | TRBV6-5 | TGTGCCAGCAGTTATGGGGGGGGCTATGGCTACACCTTC | CASSYGGGYGYTF
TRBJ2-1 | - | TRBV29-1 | TGCAGCGTCGAAGTAGTTAGCGTCAGCTCCTACAATGAGCAGTTCTTC | CSVEVVSVSSYNEQFF
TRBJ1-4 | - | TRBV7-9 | TGTGCCAGCAGCTTTGGCGGGGAATCAACTAATGAAAAACTGTTTTTT | CASSFGGESTNEKLFF
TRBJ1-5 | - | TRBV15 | TGTGCCACCAGCGTCCAGGTCTCCGGTCAGCCCCAGCATTTT | CATSVQVSGQPQHF
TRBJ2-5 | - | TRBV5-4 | TGTGCCAGCAGCTTAAAGACAGGCCAAGAGACCCAGTACTTC | CASSLKTGQETQYF
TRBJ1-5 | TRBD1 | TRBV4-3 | TGCGCCAGCAGCCTACAGGGGAATCAGCCCCAGCATTTT | CASSLQGNQPQHF
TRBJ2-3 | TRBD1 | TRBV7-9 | TGTGCCAGCAGCTTCCAGCAAGGGGGCACTAGCACAGATACGCAGTATTTT | CASSFQQGGTSTDTQYF
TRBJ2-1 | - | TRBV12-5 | TGTGCTAGTGGTTTCGGGGACTTAGCGAATGAGCAGTTCTTC | CASGFGDLANEQFF
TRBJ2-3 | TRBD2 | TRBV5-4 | TGTGCCAGCAGCGCGGGAGGTCGAGCAGATACGCAGTATTTT | CASSAGGRADTQYF
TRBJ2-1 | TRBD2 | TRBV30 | TGTGCCTGGAGTGTCGGGACTAGCGGGATCGATGAGCAGTTCTTC | CAWSVGTSGIDEQFF
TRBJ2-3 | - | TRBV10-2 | TGCGCCAGCAGTTCCCTGGGGGATACGCAGTATTTT | CASSSLGDTQYF
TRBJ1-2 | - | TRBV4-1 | TGCGCCAGCAGCCAAGAGTCTCACTATGGCTACACCTTC | CASSQESHYGYTF